What follows are 24 T cell receptor beta chains derived from one specimen sequenced in a study of blood T cell repertoires in COVID-19. Some clones are missing from TCRdb's copy, which holds only in-frame ones; the method was immunoSEQ multiplex PCR. The table includes 150,000 to 200,000 clones, about nine tenths detected once. The specimen sequenced was peripheral blood. These receptors all stem from a man aged 18 to 35 who had recovered from COVID-19.

CDR3 sequence: CASSVGDRRNYGYTF. The DNA for the CDR3 is TGTGCCAGCAGTGTGGGGGACAGGCGTAACTATGGCTACACCTTC. The genes are TRBV2 and TRBJ1-2; 8 bases map to TRBD1. This CDR3 is 15 amino acids long. In germline, CDR1 is SNHLY, CDR2 FYNNEI. The J segment lost 1 base and the V segment lost 4 bases, leaving 5 bases of the junction unmatched.

The genes are TRBV24-1 and TRBJ2-1, with TRBD1 matching over 9 bases. Losses at the gene ends were 1 base for V and 6 bases for J; bases not matched to a gene: 3. Germline CDR1 reads KGHDR; CDR2 reads SFDVKD. The CDR3 has 15 amino acids. In DNA, the CDR3 is TGTGCCACCAGTGATTTAAACAGGGGGCCCAATGAGCAGTTCTTC. The encoded protein is CATSDLNRGPNEQFF.

This chain uses TRBV5-6 with TRBJ2-7, with 9 bases identical to TRBD1. The CDR3 is 15 residues long. In germline, CDR1 is SGHDT, CDR2 YYEEEE. After removal of 3 bases from V and 4 bases from J, the junction contained 8 bases not matched to a gene. The CDR3 region is CASSSGGQGGYEQYF. CDR3 bases: TGTGCCAGCAGCTCCGGGGGACAGGGAGGGTACGAGCAGTACTTC.

The J gene is TRBJ2-3, the V gene TRBV9; no reliable D call. Trimming left V 4 bases short and J 0 bases short, with 12 bases between. The CDR3 contains 15 residues. The germline CDR1 and CDR2 sequences are SGDLS and YYNGEE. For the CDR3, the DNA is TGTGCCAGCAGCCTAGAGGAGTCTAGCACAGATACGCAGTATTTT. This translates into CASSLEESSTDTQYF.

The rearrangement links TRBV9 to TRBJ2-7; D is perhaps TRBD1 (6 bases). The CDR3 consists of 13 residues. Germline V gives CDR1 SGDLS, CDR2 YYNGEE. Trimming took off 4 bases at V and 4 bases at J, with 12 bases between the two ends. The CDR3 region has the DNA TGTGCCAGCAGCCGACAGGACCCATACGAGCAGTACTTC. This encodes CASSRQDPYEQYF.

The V call is TRBV27, the J call TRBJ2-5, with TRBD2 matching over 12 bases. This CDR3 has 15 amino acids. V trimming: 4 bases; J trimming: 2 bases; junction bases outside the gene matches: 2. CDR1 and CDR2 from the germline V gene are MNHEY and SMNVEV (reference sequence). The CDR3 spells CASSSLAGGQETQYF. As DNA, the CDR3 is TGTGCCAGCAGTTCCCTAGCGGGAGGGCAAGAGACCCAGTACTTC.

The chain links TRBV18 to TRBJ2-7, with 7 bases lining up with TRBD1. The CDR3 has 14 residues. CDR1 and CDR2 from the germline V gene are KGHSH and LQKENI. The trim removed 2 bases at V and 5 bases at J, leaving 6 bases unmatched. CDR3 residues: CASSPRGPGNEQYF. In nucleotides, the CDR3 is TGTGCCAGCTCACCAAGGGGGCCAGGTAACGAGCAGTACTTC.

The J gene is TRBJ2-1, the V gene TRBV29-1; 8 nucleotides align to TRBD2. This CDR3 comprises 15 residues. J gave up 8 bases and V 5 bases, and 14 bases lay outside the gene matches. Germline CDR1 and CDR2: SQVTM and ANQGSEA. In DNA, the CDR3 is TGCAGCGTTCGGTCTAGCGGGCTACAAAGCGATGAGCAGTTCTTC. This translates into CSVRSSGLQSDEQFF.

On this clone: At one end the junction does not follow the germline gene, possibly because of a read error. The chain's CDR3 is CASTPGTSGWKSFF. The CDR3 DNA follows: TGTGCCAGCACCCCCGGGACTAGCGGGTGGAAGTCCTTCTTC. The rearrangement uses TRBV6-2 or TRBV6-3 and TRBJ2-7; 12 bases line up with TRBD2. The CDR3 sequence is 14 residues long. Per germline, CDR1 MNHEY and CDR2 SVGEGT.

This sequence joins TRBV2 and TRBJ2-1; D uncertain. V was clipped by 8 bases and J by 0 bases, with 11 bases between them. Germline V gives CDR1 SNHLY, CDR2 FYNNEI. This CDR3 has 14 residues. For the CDR3, the DNA is TGTGCCAGCGGTCCATTCAGCTCCTACAATGAGCAGTTCTTC. Translation: CASGPFSSYNEQFF.

This clone came up once. The chain combines TRBV15 with TRBJ2-2; D is perhaps TRBD2 (6 bases). The CDR3 consists of 15 residues. V was pared by 3 bases and J by 4 bases, with 12 bases between. The germline gives CDR1 LNHNV, CDR2 YYDKDF (reference sequence). Written as DNA, the CDR3 is TGTGCCACCAGCAGGGGGGGAAAGGGCACCGGGGAGCTGTTTTTT. This codes for CATSRGGKGTGELFF.

The rearrangement links TRBV5-6 to TRBJ1-2; TRBD1 is a possible D gene (5 bases). This CDR3 has 14 residues. Trimming shortened V by 4 bases and J by 2 bases, and 12 bases separated the two germline ends. CDR1 and CDR2 (germline): SGHDT, YYEEEE. CDR3 loop: CASSGQGSNYGYTF. The CDR3 region has the DNA TGTGCCAGCAGCGGGCAGGGCTCAAACTATGGCTACACCTTC.

The chain is built from TRBV28 and TRBJ1-3, with a tentative D call TRBD1 (6 bases). Germline CDR1 is MDHEN and CDR2 is SYDVKM. The length of the CDR3 is 12 residues. V lost 3 bases, J lost 11 bases, and 11 bases lay in between. In nucleotides, the CDR3 is TGTGCCAGCAGTTTGGTAGGGGGGGCCATATATTTT. This codes for CASSLVGGAIYF.

This chain links TRBV11-2 with TRBJ2-2; D is unresolved. V was clipped by 5 bases and J by 4 bases, with 17 bases between them. Germline-derived CDR1 and CDR2 are SGHAT and FQNNGV. The CDR3 totals 16 residues. CDR3 in DNA: TGTGCCAGCAGCCCCTCCGCGTGGTCGGGCACCGGGGAGCTGTTTTTT. Protein sequence: CASSPSAWSGTGELFF.

This sequence joins TRBV7-2 and TRBJ2-3; perhaps TRBD1 as D (8 bases). Germline V gene data show CDR1 as SGHTA and CDR2 as FQGNSA. Trimming took off 5 bases at V and 4 bases at J, with 16 bases between the two ends. The CDR3 is 15 amino acids. The CDR3 coding sequence is TGTGCCAGCAGCCCAGGGGGCGGGAGCCCAGATACGCAGTATTTT. Protein sequence: CASSPGGGSPDTQYF. Complete variable domain (other parts from reference TRBV7-2 and TRBJ2-3): GAGVSQSPSNKVTEKGKDVELRCDPISGHTALYWYRQSLGQGLEFLIYFQGNSAPDKSGLPSDRFSAERTGGSVSTLTIQRTQQEDSAVYLCASSPGGGSPDTQYFGPGTRLTVL.

The chain links TRBV6-2 or TRBV6-3 to TRBJ2-1; D is perhaps TRBD1 (6 bases). Trimming took 6 bases from V and 6 from J, leaving 6 bases between them. The CDR3 extends over 11 amino acids. Germline values: CDR1 MNHEY, CDR2 SVGEGT. The CDR3 DNA reads TGTGCCAGCAGCAGGGGCAATGAGCAGTTCTTC. It encodes CASSRGNEQFF.

The V gene is TRBV6-2 or TRBV6-3, the J gene TRBJ2-7, with TRBD2 matching 13 bases. Germline V gives CDR1 MNHEY, CDR2 SVGEGT. V dropped 5 bases and J dropped 2; count of bases not matched to a gene: 3. The length of the CDR3 is 15 residues. CDR3 protein: CASSGLAGATYEQYF. DNA for the CDR3: TGTGCCAGCAGTGGACTAGCGGGAGCCACCTACGAGCAGTACTTC.

The chain joins TRBV28 to TRBJ2-7; possibly TRBD1 for D (6 bases). V gave up 3 bases and J gave up 0 bases, with 12 bases separating them. Germline CDR1 and CDR2: MDHEN and SYDVKM. This CDR3 contains 15 residues. The chain's CDR3 is CASSLGYRASYEQYF. DNA of the CDR3: TGTGCCAGCAGTTTGGGGTACAGGGCCTCCTACGAGCAGTACTTC.

This rearrangement joins TRBV27 to TRBJ2-2; 12 bases agree with TRBD2. The germline V gene encodes CDR1 MNHEY and CDR2 SMNVEV (reference sequence). There are 17 residues in the CDR3. V lost 7 bases and J lost 1; bases outside the gene matches: 7. The DNA for the CDR3 is TGTGCCAGCAATCTAGCGGGAGGGTCCCTGAACACCGGGGAGCTGTTTTTT. It codes for CASNLAGGSLNTGELFF.

The chain recombines TRBV10-3 with TRBJ1-1; D not resolved. Trimming removed 4 bases from V and 4 bases from J, with 4 bases in between. Per the germline V gene, CDR1 is ENHRY and CDR2 is SYGVKD. CDR3 size: 11 residues. CDR3 loop: CAISAGTEAFF. DNA for the CDR3: TGTGCCATCAGTGCGGGCACTGAAGCTTTCTTT.

J is TRBJ2-2 and V is TRBV6-5; 10 nucleotides align to TRBD1. Losses at the gene ends were 8 bases for V and 7 bases for J; bases not matched to a gene: 4. In germline, CDR1 is MNHEY, CDR2 SVGAGI. The CDR3 runs 13 residues. CDR3 amino acids: CASLGQGVGELFF. The CDR3 DNA is TGTGCCAGCCTTGGACAGGGGGTCGGGGAGCTGTTTTTT.

In DNA form, the CDR3 reads TGTGCCAGCAGCCTGGGGGGGGGCTCTGGGGCCAACGTCCTGACTTTC. This translates into CASSLGGGSGANVLTF. The V call is TRBV5-4, the J call TRBJ2-6, with 7 bases lining up with TRBD2. Germline V CDR1 and CDR2: SGHNT, YYREEE (reference sequence). The CDR3 sequence is 16 residues long. The junction had 4 bases not matched to a gene; V was cut back by 4 bases and J by 0 bases.

V and J are TRBV4-1 and TRBJ1-5; D is perhaps TRBD1 (5 bases). This CDR3 is built from 15 residues. The ends were cut back, 0 bases at V and 7 bases at J, with 13 bases in the middle. The V gene's germline CDR1 is MGHRA and CDR2 YSYEKL. CDR3 coding DNA: TGCGCCAGCAGCCAAGATCAGGGCATGGGACAGCCCCAGCATTTT. Translated: CASSQDQGMGQPQHF.

This clone was counted between two and nine times. The genes are TRBV7-2 and TRBJ2-6; D not certain. This CDR3 spans 15 amino acids. Deletions cut 1 base from V and 0 bases from J, with 4 bases between. Per germline, CDR1 SGHTA and CDR2 FQGNSA. In nucleotides, the CDR3 is TGTGCCAGCAGCTTAGACAGCTCTGGGGCCAACGTCCTGACTTTC. This encodes CASSLDSSGANVLTF.